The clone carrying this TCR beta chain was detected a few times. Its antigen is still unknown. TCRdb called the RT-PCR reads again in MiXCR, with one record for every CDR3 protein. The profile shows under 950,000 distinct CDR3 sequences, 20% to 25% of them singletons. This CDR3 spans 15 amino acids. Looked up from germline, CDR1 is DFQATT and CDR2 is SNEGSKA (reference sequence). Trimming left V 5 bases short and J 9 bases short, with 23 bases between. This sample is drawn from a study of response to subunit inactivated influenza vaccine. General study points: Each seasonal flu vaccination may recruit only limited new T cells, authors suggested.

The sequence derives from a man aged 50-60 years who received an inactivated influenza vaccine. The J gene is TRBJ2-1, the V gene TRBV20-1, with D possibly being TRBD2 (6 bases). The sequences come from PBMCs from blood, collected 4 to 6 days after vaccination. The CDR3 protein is CSAGIPGLLQAEQFF. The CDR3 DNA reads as TGCAGTGCTGGGATCCCGGGACTCCTGCAAGCTGAGCAGTTCTTC.